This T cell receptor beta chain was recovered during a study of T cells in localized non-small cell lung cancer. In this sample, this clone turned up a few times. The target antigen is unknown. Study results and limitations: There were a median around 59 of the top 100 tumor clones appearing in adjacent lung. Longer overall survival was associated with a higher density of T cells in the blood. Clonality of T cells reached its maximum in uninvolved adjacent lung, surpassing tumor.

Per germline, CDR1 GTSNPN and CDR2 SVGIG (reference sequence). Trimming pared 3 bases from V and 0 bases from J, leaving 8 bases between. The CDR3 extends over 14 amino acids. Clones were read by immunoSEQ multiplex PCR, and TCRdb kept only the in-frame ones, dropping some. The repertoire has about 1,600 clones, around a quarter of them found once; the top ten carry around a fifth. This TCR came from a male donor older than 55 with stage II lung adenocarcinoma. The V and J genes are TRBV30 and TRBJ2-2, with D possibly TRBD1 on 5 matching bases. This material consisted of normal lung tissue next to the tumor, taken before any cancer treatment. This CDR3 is CAWRSTANTGELFF. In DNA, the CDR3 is TGTGCCTGGAGATCGACAGCGAACACCGGGGAGCTGTTTTTT.